The clone carrying this T cell receptor (beta chain) was detected once. TCRdb's table, derived via immunoSEQ multiplex PCR, lists solely in-frame clones and lacks some. This table has over 25,000 clones, over 80% appearing once. These data come from a study of blood T cell repertoires in COVID-19. Overall study context: From T cells, B-cell-depleted T cells, or PBMCs came the material, which was cDNA or gDNA.

This CDR3 comprises 18 residues. V gave up 1 base and J gave up 4 bases, with 22 bases separating them. CDR1 is SGHTA and CDR2 is FQGNSA in the germline V gene. The chain carries TRBV7-2 and TRBJ1-2; D not certain. Material: peripheral blood. This TCR was sampled from a man aged 70-80 years with acute or convalescent COVID-19. CDR3 nucleotides: TGTGCCAGCAGCTTAGGAGGTTTTCGGCAGTCCATTTCCTATGGCTACACCTTC. Protein product: CASSLGGFRQSISYGYTF.